The source of this T cell receptor beta chain is a study of T-cell reconstitution after alpha-beta-depleted transplantation in children. Study-wide findings and caveats: At around two months after transplant, the alpha-beta T cells were reportedly derived from several hundred expanded clones that came from non-depleted graft cells. T-cell counts and diversity at one year post-transplant came mainly from newly produced T cells. TCRbeta diversity was high at day 60 in some patients (a result of surviving recipient T cells and thymic progenitors).

The V and J ends lost 0 bases and 2 bases respectively, with 11 bases between them. The CDR3 is 14 amino acids. CDR1 DFQATT and CDR2 SNEGSKA come from the germline V gene (reference sequence). Note on this clonotype: What it binds is unknown.

Library preparation (for TCRbeta) was performed with unique molecular identifiers. TCRdb analysed the PCR reads with MiXCR anew, one entry per CDR3 protein. Among approximately 980,000 distinct CDR3 sequences, about 29% were seen once, and the ten largest hold about 28%. This chain links TRBV20-1 with TRBJ2-7; D possibly uses TRBD1 or TRBD2 (5 bases each). This sample comprised PBMCs, mostly from graft donor cells, obtained 360 days after TCRalphabeta/CD19-depleted stem cell transplant. This TCR derives from a boy under three years old who had a stem cell transplant for SCID, so the T cells may come from the graft donor. As DNA, the CDR3 is TGCAGTGCTAGAGAGTTGGGACCAACCTACGAGCAGTACTTC. This gives the protein CSARELGPTYEQYF.